The 27 T cell receptor beta chains reported below all come from one sample, sequenced in a study of T cell responses to AZD1222 COVID-19 vaccine. Clones were read by immunoSEQ multiplex PCR, and TCRdb kept only the in-frame ones, dropping some. The profile shows more than 110,000 clones, 80% to 90% of them singletons. The sample in question was peripheral blood, obtained on day 0 of AZD1222 vaccination. These receptors came from an adult in good health.

The V and J genes are TRBV5-1 and TRBJ2-7, with D possibly matching TRBD1 (7 bases). Trimming stripped 5 bases from V and 4 bases from J, with 19 bases between. This CDR3 has 15 amino acids. Germline-derived CDR1 and CDR2 are SGHRS and YFSETQ. The CDR3 bases are TGCGCCAGCAGTACCGCAGGGGGGATAACATACGAGCAGTACTTC. Its protein is CASSTAGGITYEQYF.

The CDR3 is CASSAGRYTGELFF. The CDR3 DNA reads TGTGCCAGCAGCGCCGGACGGTACACCGGGGAGCTGTTTTTT. This rearrangement joins TRBV14 to TRBJ2-2; D is undetermined. Germline V lookup: CDR1 SGHDN, CDR2 FVKESK. This CDR3 contains 14 residues. Trimming stripped 5 bases from V and 3 bases from J, with 10 bases between.

The chain recombines TRBV11-3 with TRBJ1-1, with D possibly matching TRBD1 (5 bases). Looked up from germline, CDR1 is SGHNT and CDR2 is YENEEA. The ends were cut back, 2 bases at V and 3 bases at J, with 22 bases in the middle. The CDR3 extends over 18 amino acids. The CDR3 DNA reads TGTGCCAGCAGCTTACCGACTATTTCGAGCGGGGGGGACACTGAAGCTTTCTTT. Protein product: CASSLPTISSGGDTEAFF.

The chain's CDR3 is CATKSNGYTF. CDR3 bases: TGTGCCACCAAAAGTAATGGCTACACCTTC. The J gene is TRBJ1-2, the V gene TRBV28, with no clear D. In germline, CDR1 is MDHEN, CDR2 SYDVKM. V lost 10 bases and J lost 6, with 9 bases in between. The CDR3 consists of 10 residues.

The rearrangement uses TRBV3-1 (or the pseudogene TRBV3-2) and TRBJ2-1; D remains unclear. Germline loops: CDR1 LGHDT, CDR2 YNNKEL (reference sequence). Trimming shortened V by 3 bases and J by 9 bases, and 12 bases separated the two germline ends. CDR3 length: 13 residues. The CDR3 reads CASSQSSQTEQFF. In DNA form, the CDR3 reads TGTGCCAGCAGCCAGTCAAGCCAAACTGAGCAGTTCTTC.

Worth noting for this clone: An end of the junction does not agree with germline; a read error may underlie this. The chain uses TRBV7-7 and TRBJ2-7; 8 bases align to TRBD1. This CDR3 comprises 13 residues. Germline V CDR1 and CDR2: SSHAT, FNYEAQ (reference sequence). The CDR3 loop reads CASSADRGYEQYF. CDR3 DNA: TGTGCTAGCAGCGCCGACAGGGGCTACGAGCAGTACTTC. The complete variable domain, with remaining parts taken from reference TRBV7-7 and TRBJ2-7, reads GAGVSQSPRYKVTKRGQDVTLRCDPISSHATLYWYQQALGQGPEFLTYFNYEAQPDKSGLPSDRFSAERPEGSISTLTIQRTEQRDSAMYRCASSADRGYEQYFGPGTRLTVT.

This rearrangement joins TRBV12-3 or TRBV12-4 to TRBJ1-1, with no clear D. Trimming pared 5 bases from V and 4 bases from J, leaving 5 bases between. The CDR3 loop spans 11 amino acids. CDR3 nucleotide sequence: TGTGCCAGCAGTATGGGCACTGAAGCTTTCTTT. It yields the protein CASSMGTEAFF.

On this clone: At the DNA level, this CDR3 is encoded by other sequences in the same sample as well. The chain has TRBV14 and TRBJ2-7; no clear D. The germline CDR1 and CDR2 sequences are SGHDN and FVKESK. The CDR3 runs 14 residues. V was clipped by 1 base and J by 2 bases, with 9 bases between them. The CDR3 loop reads CASSQGLPPYEQYF. The CDR3 nucleotides are TGTGCCAGCAGCCAAGGCCTTCCCCCCTACGAGCAGTACTTC.

The rearrangement links TRBV5-1 to TRBJ2-7; D not certain. This CDR3 has 13 amino acids. Deletions cut 1 base from V and 1 base from J, with 6 bases between. CDR1 SGHRS and CDR2 YFSETQ come from the germline V gene. CDR3 loop: CASSLLGSYEQYF. The DNA of the CDR3 is TGCGCCAGCAGCTTGCTCGGGTCCTACGAGCAGTACTTC.

The chain has TRBV19 and TRBJ1-1; 7 bases align to TRBD1. The CDR3 has 14 amino acids. V gave up 8 bases and J gave up 3 bases; unmatched junction bases: 9. The germline V gene encodes CDR1 LNHDA and CDR2 SQIVND (reference sequence). CDR3 bases: TGTGCCAGTTCTCAGACAGGGTTGGACACTGAAGCTTTCTTT. Its protein is CASSQTGLDTEAFF.

The chain uses TRBV4-2 and TRBJ1-4; D is unclear. The ends were cut back, 1 base at V and 14 bases at J, with 20 bases in the middle. Germline V lookup: CDR1 LGHNA, CDR2 YNFKEQ. This CDR3 has 15 residues. The CDR3 reads CASSQAPVSPTGLFF. The CDR3 region has the DNA TGTGCCAGCAGCCAAGCCCCGGTCTCCCCTACTGGGCTGTTTTTT.

The gene calls are TRBV2 and TRBJ2-1; D may be TRBD1 or TRBD2 (5 bases each). This CDR3 spans 16 amino acids. Deletions cut 7 bases from V and 9 bases from J, with 25 bases between. Germline assignment: CDR1 SNHLY and CDR2 FYNNEI. The DNA for the CDR3 is TGTGCCAGCAAAGGGGTCGGACTCATGTCGGGTGGTGAGCAGTTCTTC. As protein: CASKGVGLMSGGEQFF.

The V gene is TRBV28, the J gene TRBJ1-1, with D hard to call. The CDR3 extends over 12 amino acids. Germline V lookup: CDR1 MDHEN, CDR2 SYDVKM. Trimming took 3 bases from V and 6 from J, leaving 8 bases between them. CDR3 sequence (DNA): TGTGCCAGCAGTTTGCGTGTGTCTGAAGCTTTCTTT. Translated, it gives CASSLRVSEAFF.

The CDR3 protein is CASRVNYGYTF. The CDR3 DNA reads as TGTGCCAGCAGAGTGAACTATGGCTACACCTTC. V usage is TRBV12-3 or TRBV12-4 and J usage is TRBJ1-2; D call uncertain. There are 11 residues in the CDR3. With 6 bases removed from V and 2 bases from J, the gap between germline ends came to 4 bases.

The chain carries TRBV6-5 and TRBJ1-5; no firm D call. The length of the CDR3 is 15 residues. CDR1 MNHEY and CDR2 SVGAGI come from the germline V gene. Trimming removed 7 bases from V and 0 bases from J, with 13 bases in between. In DNA form, the CDR3 reads TGTGCCAGCATGGCATTTAAAAATAGCAATCAGCCCCAGCATTTT. It translates to CASMAFKNSNQPQHF.

The rearrangement uses TRBV9 and TRBJ2-1; 7 bases line up with TRBD1. The ends lost 0 bases at V and 1 base at J; junction bases unmatched: 4. From germline, CDR1 is SGDLS and CDR2 YYNGEE. CDR3 size: 16 residues. The CDR3 DNA sequence: TGTGCCAGCAGCGTAGCCCACAGGGGATCCTACAATGAGCAGTTCTTC. Translating gives CASSVAHRGSYNEQFF.

The chain couples TRBV20-1 to TRBJ1-1; D perhaps matches TRBD1 (5 bases). The CDR3 extends over 11 amino acids. Per germline, CDR1 DFQATT and CDR2 SNEGSKA (reference sequence). The ends were cut back, 6 bases at V and 9 bases at J, with 14 bases in the middle. The CDR3 coding sequence is TGCAGTGCAGCCGAGGGGTGGCAAGCTTTCTTT. Encoded protein: CSAAEGWQAFF.

The chain uses TRBV7-9 and TRBJ2-3; 7 bases agree with TRBD2. V trimming: 5 bases; J trimming: 6 bases; junction bases outside the gene matches: 11. CDR1 is SEHNR and CDR2 is FQNEAQ in the germline V gene (reference sequence). The CDR3 has 15 amino acids. The CDR3 is CASSAGGGRWDTQYF. The CDR3 region has the DNA TGTGCCAGCAGCGCCGGGGGAGGGAGGTGGGATACGCAGTATTTT. Complete variable domain (other parts from reference TRBV7-9 and TRBJ2-3): DTGVSQNPRHKITKRGQNVTFRCDPISEHNRLYWYRQTLGQGPEFLTYFQNEAQLEKSRLLSDRFSAERPKGSFSTLEIQRTEQGDSAMYLCASSAGGGRWDTQYFGPGTRLTVL.

The CDR3 sequence is CASSLDWGDTQYF. For the CDR3, the DNA is TGTGCCAGCAGCTTAGACTGGGGAGATACGCAGTATTTT. J is TRBJ2-3 and V is TRBV7-2; D is unresolved. Germline V gene sequence: CDR1 SGHTA, CDR2 FQGNSA. Between the trimmed V and J ends, which lost 1 base and 5 bases, there was a span of 7 bases. This CDR3 contains 13 residues.

The rearrangement joins TRBV12-2 to TRBJ1-1. TRBV12-2 is classified as a pseudogene. The CDR3 has 14 amino acids. CDR3 nucleotides: TGTGCAAGTCGCATCCCGGTCCTGAACACTGAAGCTTTCTTT. Translation gives CASRIPVLNTEAFF.

This sequence joins TRBV7-9 and TRBJ2-7; D assignment may be TRBD1 or TRBD2 (6 bases each). CDR1 is SEHNR and CDR2 is FQNEAQ in the germline V gene (reference sequence). The ends were cut back, 7 bases at V and 3 bases at J, with 16 bases in the middle. This CDR3 comprises 14 residues. CDR3 sequence reads: CASTLMGGDYEQYF. The CDR3 nucleotides read TGTGCCAGCACCCTCATGGGGGGCGACTACGAGCAGTACTTC.

The CDR3: CASSGLFVESYTF. CDR3 DNA sequence: TGTGCCAGCAGTGGACTGTTCGTCGAGAGCTACACCTTC. The chain joins TRBV2 to TRBJ1-2; D unclear. This CDR3 contains 13 residues. V was shortened by 4 bases and J by 9 bases, with 15 bases between the two germline ends. The germline V gene has CDR1 SNHLY and CDR2 FYNNEI.

V gene TRBV12-3 or TRBV12-4 combines with J gene TRBJ1-6; D uncertain. The CDR3 is made up of 11 amino acids. V was clipped by 6 bases and J by 6 bases, with 3 bases between them. The CDR3 protein is CASSSNSPLHF. The CDR3 region has the DNA TGTGCCAGCAGCTCTAATTCACCCCTCCACTTT.

The V gene is TRBV29-1, the J gene TRBJ2-3; no definite D call. Trimming took 2 bases from V and 1 from J, leaving 7 bases between them. The V gene's germline CDR1 is SQVTM and CDR2 ANQGSEA. The length of the CDR3 is 13 residues. The CDR3 is CSVEPSGTDTQYF. The CDR3 DNA is TGCAGCGTTGAACCCAGCGGCACAGATACGCAGTATTTT.

Here the CDR3 reads CASSLSQVNEQFF. In DNA, the CDR3 is TGTGCCAGCAGTCTATCACAGGTGAATGAGCAGTTCTTC. The chain carries TRBV25-1 and TRBJ2-1; D possibly corresponds to TRBD1 (5 bases). The CDR3 is 13 amino acids. Germline assignment: CDR1 MGHDK and CDR2 SYGVNS. The ends were cut back, 5 bases at V and 7 bases at J, with 12 bases in the middle.

This clone has only one observation. This chain connects TRBV19 to TRBJ2-6; D not certain. Trimming took off 4 bases at V and 4 bases at J, with 14 bases between the two ends. The CDR3 totals 16 residues. Germline CDR1 is LNHDA and CDR2 is SQIVND (reference sequence). CDR3 in DNA: TGTGCCAGTAGTAGATCGTTTGTCGCCGGGGCCAACGTCCTGACTTTC. It encodes CASSRSFVAGANVLTF.

The J gene is TRBJ1-1, the V gene TRBV7-8; 7 nucleotides agree with TRBD1. Germline V CDR1 and CDR2: SGHVS, FQNEAQ. With V trimmed by 0 bases and J by 9 bases, 1 base remained unmatched. The CDR3 loop spans 12 amino acids. The CDR3, as DNA: TGTGCCAGCAGCTTAGCGGGACAGCAAGCTTTCTTT. Its translation: CASSLAGQQAFF.